A single sample is the source of the 19 T cell receptor beta chains below, sequenced in a study of T cell responses to AZD1222 COVID-19 vaccine. This table comes from immunoSEQ multiplex PCR, and its TCRdb copy is limited to in-frame clones, with some not included. Of around 110,000 clones in the sample, approximately 90% were seen once. The sample in question was peripheral blood, obtained on day 0 of AZD1222 vaccination. Receptor source: an adult in good health.

The CDR3 protein is CASKDREGTEAFF. CDR3 DNA sequence: TGTGCCAGCAAAGACAGGGAGGGTACTGAAGCTTTCTTT. This sequence joins TRBV6-5 and TRBJ1-1, with 7 bases lining up with TRBD1. The J segment lost 5 bases and the V segment lost 7 bases, leaving 7 bases of the junction unmatched. The germline V gene encodes CDR1 MNHEY and CDR2 SVGAGI. The CDR3 spans 13 residues.

The chain employs TRBV10-3 and TRBJ2-1; 12 bases agree with TRBD2. Trimming at V came to 4 bases and at J to 6 bases, leaving 4 bases not matched to a gene. The length of the CDR3 is 15 residues. CDR1 is ENHRY, CDR2 SYGVKD, per germline. The CDR3 sequence is CAISGQLAGGNEQFF. DNA of the CDR3: TGTGCCATCAGTGGCCAACTAGCGGGAGGCAATGAGCAGTTCTTC.

The chain links TRBV19 to TRBJ1-1; D is undetermined. Germline V gene sequence: CDR1 LNHDA, CDR2 SQIVND (reference sequence). Trimming stripped 4 bases from V and 0 bases from J, with 12 bases between. This CDR3 comprises 15 residues. The CDR3: CASSTRPFMNTEAFF. In DNA, the CDR3 is TGTGCCAGTAGTACCCGTCCATTCATGAACACTGAAGCTTTCTTT.

In its sample, this clone was seen a few times. The J gene is TRBJ2-2, the V gene TRBV4-1, with D perhaps assigned TRBD1 or TRBD2 (5 bases each). CDR3 length: 13 amino acids. V dropped 4 bases and J dropped 13 bases, with 16 bases sitting between them. The germline gives CDR1 MGHRA, CDR2 YSYEKL. CDR3 in amino acids: CASSPRGTEGLFF. The CDR3 DNA follows: TGCGCCAGCAGCCCGAGAGGGACGGAAGGGCTGTTTTTT.

This clone is medium-sized. V and J are TRBV29-1 and TRBJ1-2, with D possibly TRBD1 on 5 matching bases. The CDR3 length is 17 residues. Germline V gene sequence: CDR1 SQVTM, CDR2 ANQGSEA. The V end was cut by 0 bases, the J end by 0 bases, with 17 bases between. The chain's CDR3 is CSVEDRSQGRANYGYTF. The CDR3 bases are TGCAGCGTTGAAGATAGGTCCCAGGGTAGGGCTAACTATGGCTACACCTTC.

CDR3 coding DNA: TGTGCCAGTAGTGGACTCCCGGGGTCCTACGAGCAGTACTTC. Translating it yields CASSGLPGSYEQYF. The chain joins TRBV19 to TRBJ2-7; D is possibly TRBD2 (5 bases). The CDR3 contains 14 residues. Germline V gene data show CDR1 as LNHDA and CDR2 as SQIVND (reference sequence). V was pared by 5 bases and J by 1 base, with 12 bases between. Complete variable domain (other parts from reference TRBV19 and TRBJ2-7): DGGITQSPKYLFRKEGQNVTLSCEQNLNHDAMYWYRQDPGQGLRLIYYSQIVNDFQKGDIAEGYSVSREKKESFPLTVTSAQKNPTAFYLCASSGLPGSYEQYFGPGTRLTVT.

V usage is TRBV27 and J usage is TRBJ1-1; D gene uncertain. CDR1 is MNHEY, CDR2 SMNVEV, per germline (reference sequence). The CDR3 loop spans 14 amino acids. With 7 bases removed from V and 1 base from J, the gap between germline ends came to 13 bases. DNA for the CDR3: TGTGCCAGCAACCTCGGACGAGCGAACACTGAAGCTTTCTTT. Protein: CASNLGRANTEAFF.

The rearrangement links TRBV3-1 (or the pseudogene TRBV3-2) to TRBJ1-3; the D gene is possibly TRBD1 (6 bases). Trimming removed 9 bases at V and 1 base at J, with 19 bases between. CDR1 is LGHDT and CDR2 is YNNKEL in the germline V gene (reference sequence). The CDR3 loop spans 16 amino acids. This chain's CDR3 is CASKGDGRGSGNTIYF. CDR3 nucleotides: TGTGCCAGTAAGGGGGACGGTCGCGGTTCTGGAAACACCATATATTTT.

The V gene is TRBV5-1, the J gene TRBJ2-7, with a weak D call TRBD2 (6 bases). The V end was cut by 4 bases, the J end by 5 bases, with 19 bases between. Germline CDR1 reads SGHRS; CDR2 reads YFSETQ. The CDR3 runs to 15 residues. The chain's CDR3 is CASSLDRAGLDEQYF. CDR3 sequence (DNA): TGCGCCAGCAGCCTCGACCGAGCGGGTCTAGACGAGCAGTACTTC.

The chain has TRBV12-3 or TRBV12-4 and TRBJ2-7; no clear D. CDR3 size: 12 residues. Trimming left V 4 bases short and J 0 bases short, with 4 bases between. CDR3 coding DNA: TGTGCCAGCAGTTCCCGCTCCTACGAGCAGTACTTC. Amino acid sequence: CASSSRSYEQYF.

This clone was picked up a small number of times. The chain couples TRBV9 to TRBJ2-2; the match to TRBD1 covers 7 bases. Unmatched junction bases numbered 4, after V lost 4 bases and J lost 1 base. The CDR3 loop spans 15 amino acids. Per germline, CDR1 SGDLS and CDR2 YYNGEE. This chain's CDR3 is CASSFGTVNTGELFF. In nucleotides, the CDR3 is TGTGCCAGCAGCTTCGGGACAGTGAACACCGGGGAGCTGTTTTTT.

The gene calls are TRBV30 and TRBJ2-7; TRBD2 agrees at 8 bases. V trimming: 3 bases; J trimming: 4 bases; junction bases outside the gene matches: 11. CDR3 length equals 15 residues. CDR1 GTSNPN and CDR2 SVGIG come from the germline V gene (reference sequence). The CDR3 DNA is TGTGCCTGGAGGCCTCTAGCGGGTTCACTTTACGAGCAGTACTTC. As protein: CAWRPLAGSLYEQYF.

This chain connects TRBV4-2 to TRBJ1-2, with TRBD1 identical over 8 bases. The V and J ends lost 0 bases and 4 bases, in that order; junction bases with no gene match: 10. The CDR3 length is 17 residues. The germline gives CDR1 LGHNA, CDR2 YNFKEQ. The CDR3 region has the DNA TGTGCCAGCAGCCAAGATCGGGACAGGAGTTGGGGCTATGGCTACACCTTC. Its translation: CASSQDRDRSWGYGYTF.

The chain combines TRBV30 with TRBJ2-1; 16 bases align to TRBD2. The V gene's germline CDR1 is GTSNPN and CDR2 SVGIG (reference sequence). V dropped 6 bases and J dropped 6; count of bases not matched to a gene: 11. The CDR3 length is 17 residues. The CDR3 DNA reads as TGTGCCTGCCCTAGGGGACTAGCGGGGGGGCAACGCAATGAGCAGTTCTTC. Translating gives CACPRGLAGGQRNEQFF. The full variable domain, completed using reference TRBV30 and TRBJ2-1, is SQTIHQWPATLVQPVGSPLSLECTVEGTSNPNLYWYRQAAGRGLQLLFYSVGIGQISSEVPQNLSASRPQDRQFILSSKKLLLSDSGFYLCACPRGLAGGQRNEQFFGPGTRLTVL.

The chain employs TRBV7-2 and TRBJ1-1; D not certain. This CDR3 is 11 amino acids long. Trimming pared 5 bases from V and 7 bases from J, leaving 8 bases between. Germline V gene data show CDR1 as SGHTA and CDR2 as FQGNSA. CDR3 coding DNA: TGTGCCAGCAGCCGAGGCGATGAAGCTTTCTTT. Encoded protein: CASSRGDEAFF.

This clone was seen once. J is TRBJ1-4 and V is TRBV7-2; 7 bases are shared with TRBD1. Looked up from germline, CDR1 is SGHTA and CDR2 is FQGNSA. Trimming cost V 5 bases and J 5 bases; bases outside gene matches: 5. CDR3 size: 14 residues. The DNA of the CDR3 is TGTGCCAGCAGCCAGGGACAGCGAAATGAAAAACTGTTTTTT. Protein: CASSQGQRNEKLFF. The variable domain in full, with the rest retrieved from reference TRBV7-2 and TRBJ1-4, is GAGVSQSPSNKVTEKGKDVELRCDPISGHTALYWYRQSLGQGLEFLIYFQGNSAPDKSGLPSDRFSAERTGGSVSTLTIQRTQQEDSAVYLCASSQGQRNEKLFFGSGTQLSVL.

This clone appeared once. The V call is TRBV7-8, the J call TRBJ1-1; D uncertain. Germline V CDR1 and CDR2: SGHVS, FQNEAQ. The CDR3 is made up of 14 amino acids. V was clipped by 1 base and J by 2 bases, with 8 bases between them. The CDR3 DNA reads as TGTGCCAGCAGCTTAGGTAGGATTAACACTGAAGCTTTCTTT. This sequence encodes CASSLGRINTEAFF.

This clone was seen once. The chain links TRBV18 to TRBJ1-4, with 7 bases lining up with TRBD1. The CDR3 covers 16 residues. Germline V gene sequence: CDR1 KGHSH, CDR2 LQKENI. The junction had 7 bases not matched to a gene; V was cut back by 3 bases and J by 3 bases. CDR3 region: CASSPMNRGANEKLFF. As DNA, the CDR3 is TGTGCCAGCTCACCCATGAACAGGGGCGCTAATGAAAAACTGTTTTTT. Complete variable domain (other parts from reference TRBV18 and TRBJ1-4): NAGVMQNPRHLVRRRGQEARLRCSPMKGHSHVYWYRQLPEEGLKFMVYLQKENIIDESGMPKERFSAEFPKEGPSILRIQQVVRGDSAAYFCASSPMNRGANEKLFFGSGTQLSVL.

This clone occurred a few times. This rearrangement joins TRBV4-2 to TRBJ2-3; TRBD2 aligns across 15 bases. CDR1 and CDR2 from the germline V gene are LGHNA and YNFKEQ. The CDR3 has 21 residues. V was clipped by 2 bases and J by 0 bases; unmatched bases: 12. As DNA, the CDR3 is TGTGCCAGCAGCCAAAGAGCACGCAGGACTAGCGGGGGGGCGAGCACAGATACGCAGTATTTT. Protein: CASSQRARRTSGGASTDTQYF.